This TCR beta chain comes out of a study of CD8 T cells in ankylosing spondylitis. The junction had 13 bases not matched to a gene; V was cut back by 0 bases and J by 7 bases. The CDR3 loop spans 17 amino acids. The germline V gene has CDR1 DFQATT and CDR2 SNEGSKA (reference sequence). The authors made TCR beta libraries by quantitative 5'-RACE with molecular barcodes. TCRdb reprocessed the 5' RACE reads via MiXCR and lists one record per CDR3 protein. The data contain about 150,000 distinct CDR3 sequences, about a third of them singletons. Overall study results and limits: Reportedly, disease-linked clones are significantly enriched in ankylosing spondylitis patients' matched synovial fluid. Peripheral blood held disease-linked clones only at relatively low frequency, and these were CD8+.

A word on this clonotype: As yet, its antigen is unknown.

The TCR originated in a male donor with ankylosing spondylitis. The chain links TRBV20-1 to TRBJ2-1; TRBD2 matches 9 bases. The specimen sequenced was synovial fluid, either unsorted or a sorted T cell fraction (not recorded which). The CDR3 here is CSARDPSRGGVGNEQFF. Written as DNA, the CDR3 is TGCAGTGCTAGAGACCCCTCCCGCGGGGGGGTGGGAAATGAGCAGTTCTTC.